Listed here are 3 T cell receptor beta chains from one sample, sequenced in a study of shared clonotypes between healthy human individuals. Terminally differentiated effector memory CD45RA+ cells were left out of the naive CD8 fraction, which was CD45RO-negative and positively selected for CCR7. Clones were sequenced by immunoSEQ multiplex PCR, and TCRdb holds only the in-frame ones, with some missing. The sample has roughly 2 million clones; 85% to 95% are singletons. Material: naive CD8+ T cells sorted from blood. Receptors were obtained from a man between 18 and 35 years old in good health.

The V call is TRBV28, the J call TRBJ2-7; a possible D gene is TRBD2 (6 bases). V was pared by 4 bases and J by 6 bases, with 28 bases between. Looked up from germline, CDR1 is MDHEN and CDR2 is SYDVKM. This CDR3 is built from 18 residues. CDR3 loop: CASSSGVIRTRWAGEQYF. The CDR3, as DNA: TGTGCCAGCAGTTCGGGAGTTATACGGACAAGATGGGCGGGCGAGCAGTACTTC. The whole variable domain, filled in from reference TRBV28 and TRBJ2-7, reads DVKVTQSSRYLVKRTGEKVFLECVQDMDHENMFWYRQDPGLGLRLIYFSYDVKMKEKGDIPEGYSVSREKKERFSLILESASTNQTSMYLCASSSGVIRTRWAGEQYFGPGTRLTVT.

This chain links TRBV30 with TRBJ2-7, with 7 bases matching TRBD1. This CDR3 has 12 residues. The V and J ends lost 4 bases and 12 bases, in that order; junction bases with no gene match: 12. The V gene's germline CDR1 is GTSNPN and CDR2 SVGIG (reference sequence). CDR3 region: CAWTTGGDRLYF. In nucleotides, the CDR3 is TGTGCCTGGACCACCGGTGGGGACAGACTGTACTTC.

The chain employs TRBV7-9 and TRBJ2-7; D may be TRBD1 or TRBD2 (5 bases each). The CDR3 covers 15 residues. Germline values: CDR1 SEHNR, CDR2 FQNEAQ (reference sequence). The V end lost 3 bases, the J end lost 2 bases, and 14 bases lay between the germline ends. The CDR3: CASSFITGLTYEQYF. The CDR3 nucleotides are TGTGCCAGCAGCTTCATAACAGGACTCACCTACGAGCAGTACTTC. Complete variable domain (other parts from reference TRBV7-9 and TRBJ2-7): DTGVSQNPRHKITKRGQNVTFRCDPISEHNRLYWYRQTLGQGPEFLTYFQNEAQLEKSRLLSDRFSAERPKGSFSTLEIQRTEQGDSAMYLCASSFITGLTYEQYFGPGTRLTVT.